This TCR beta chain comes out of a study of CD8 T cell repertoires and HIV-1 epitope variants. Study at large: Twenty-five autologous and known Gag and Nef epitope variant peptides each stimulated T cells separately. Epitopes were three Gag families plus Nef HW9 and YT9. The study's findings and limits: Most of the nine antigen-specific clonotypes appeared cross-reactive to autologous or escape variants.

Assay: immunoSEQ multiplex PCR; the TCRdb copy retains only in-frame clones and omits some. The table includes about 4,800 clones, 55% to 70% detected once. On this clone itself: Its matching antigen is unknown.

The sequence was collected from a male donor with HIV. The sample comprised cultured CD8+ T cells derived from PBMCs.

CDR3 region: CASSYSPYTEAFF. CDR3 nucleotides: TGTGCCAGCAGTTACTCCCCCTACACTGAAGCTTTCTTT. This rearrangement joins TRBV6-5 to TRBJ1-1; D unresolved. V was clipped by 0 bases and J by 3 bases, with 5 bases between them. Per germline, CDR1 MNHEY and CDR2 SVGAGI. The CDR3 consists of 13 residues.